Listed below are T cell receptor beta chains from one sample, sequenced in a study of a mutant IDH1 vaccine in newly diagnosed glioma. TCRdb keeps only in-frame clones here, not all; method: immunoSEQ multiplex PCR. The sample has about 64,000 clones; 74% are singletons. Their specific antigens are unknown. Sequences were derived from PBMCs, sampled from a glioma patient whose treatment included an IDH1 peptide vaccine. These receptors came from a man aged 50-60 years with glioma. The CDR3 runs from the conserved cysteine through the conserved F or W. D genes are given only for firm matches. Clone size is not always given. Where it is, it says once, few, many or a class for expanded clones.

CDR3nt: TGCGCCAGCAGCACCGTCCTTACCGGGGGGGCCGATGAGCAGTTCTTC
CDR3aa: CASSTVLTGGADEQFF
d_gene: TRBD2
j_gene: TRBJ2-1
v_gene: TRBV5-1
abundance: NA

CDR3nt: TGTGCCAGCAGCTTAGTAGCGGGGCCGTCCGGGGAGCTGTTTTTT
CDR3aa: CASSLVAGPSGELFF
d_gene: TRBD2
j_gene: TRBJ2-2
v_gene: TRBV7-9
abundance: NA

CDR3nt: TGTGCCAGCAGCCGGGTGGTAGCGGGGGCCTACGAGCAGTACTTC
CDR3aa: CASSRVVAGAYEQYF
d_gene: TRBD2
j_gene: TRBJ2-7
v_gene: TRBV5-4
abundance: once

CDR3nt: TGTGCCAGCATCGGGGGGGGGAACCCCTACGAGCAGTACTTC
CDR3aa: CASIGGGNPYEQYF
d_gene: TRBD2
j_gene: TRBJ2-7
v_gene: TRBV7-2
abundance: NA

CDR3nt: TGTGCCAGCAGCTTAGACAACGGTTCCTACAATGAGCAGTTCTTC
CDR3aa: CASSLDNGSYNEQFF
d_gene: NA
j_gene: TRBJ2-1
v_gene: TRBV7-2
abundance: NA

CDR3nt: TGTGCCAGCAGCCCAAACCACTACGAGCAGTACTTC
CDR3aa: CASSPNHYEQYF
d_gene: NA
j_gene: TRBJ2-7
v_gene: TRBV7-3
abundance: NA

CDR3nt: TGTGCCAGCAGCGTAGGGGATTTTGAGCAGTTCTTC
CDR3aa: CASSVGDFEQFF
d_gene: NA
j_gene: TRBJ2-1
v_gene: TRBV6-1
abundance: medium-sized

CDR3nt: TGTGCCAGCAGCTTAGATCTGGACTACGAGCAGTACTTC
CDR3aa: CASSLDLDYEQYF
d_gene: NA
j_gene: TRBJ2-7
v_gene: TRBV7-2
abundance: NA

CDR3nt: TGTGCCAGCAGCGCATGGGGGGCCAAGTACAATGAGCAGTTCTTC
CDR3aa: CASSAWGAKYNEQFF
d_gene: NA
j_gene: TRBJ2-1
v_gene: TRBV7-2
abundance: NA

CDR3nt: TGTGCCAGTAGTAGGACAGGGGGCAACAACAATGAGCAGTTCTTC
CDR3aa: CASSRTGGNNNEQFF
d_gene: TRBD1
j_gene: TRBJ2-1
v_gene: TRBV19
abundance: NA

CDR3nt: TGTGCCAGCAGCTTGCGAGGGGACCGTGAAAAACTGTTTTTT
CDR3aa: CASSLRGDREKLFF
d_gene: NA
j_gene: TRBJ1-4
v_gene: TRBV5-6
abundance: NA

CDR3nt: TGCGCCAGCAGCCATACAGCCGAGGGGGAGACCCAGTACTTC
CDR3aa: CASSHTAEGETQYF
d_gene: NA
j_gene: TRBJ2-5
v_gene: TRBV4-3
abundance: NA

CDR3nt: TGCGCCAGCAGTGACCGTAGCAATCAGCCCCAGCATTTT
CDR3aa: CASSDRSNQPQHF
d_gene: NA
j_gene: TRBJ1-5
v_gene: TRBV10-1
abundance: NA

CDR3nt: TGTGCCAGCAGTTTAGGGGGGGGTAACTATGGCTACACCTTC
CDR3aa: CASSLGGGNYGYTF
d_gene: NA
j_gene: TRBJ1-2
v_gene: TRBV28
abundance: NA

CDR3nt: TGTGCCAGCAGCTTAGGTCTGGGGGCCGGGGCCAACGTCCTGACTTTC
CDR3aa: CASSLGLGAGANVLTF
d_gene: NA
j_gene: TRBJ2-6
v_gene: TRBV7-9
abundance: NA